The 12 T cell receptor beta chains in this list originate from one sample, sequenced in a study of blood T cell repertoires in COVID-19. The data were produced by immunoSEQ multiplex PCR, yet TCRdb's version contains in-frame clones alone and is incomplete. The sample has about 130,000 clones, around 74% seen once. Input material: peripheral blood. The receptors stem from a man older than 75 with COVID-19, enrolled during active disease.

The chain links TRBV6-2 or TRBV6-3 to TRBJ1-2, with TRBD1 matching over 10 bases. The junction had 7 bases not matched to a gene; V was cut back by 5 bases and J by 4 bases. The CDR3 totals 15 residues. Germline-derived CDR1 and CDR2 are MNHEY and SVGEGT. As DNA, the CDR3 is TGTGCCAGCAGTGACCGCCGGGACAGGGGCTATGGCTACACCTTC. Residues: CASSDRRDRGYGYTF.

This rearrangement joins TRBV6-5 to TRBJ1-1; D is unclear. Germline V gene data show CDR1 as MNHEY and CDR2 as SVGAGI. The CDR3 extends over 15 amino acids. The V end lost 2 bases, the J end lost 3 bases, and 13 bases lay between the germline ends. CDR3 amino acids: CASSYGGEAHTEAFF. The DNA of the CDR3 is TGTGCCAGCAGTTACGGTGGGGAGGCGCACACTGAAGCTTTCTTT.

This rearrangement joins TRBV7-2 to TRBJ1-1, with 7 nucleotides matching TRBD1. The CDR3 consists of 19 residues. Per the germline V gene, CDR1 is SGHTA and CDR2 is FQGNSA. V shed 4 bases and J 0 bases; nucleotides not matched to a gene: 17. The CDR3 DNA sequence: TGTGCCAGCAGCTCCCTCTCCTCGACAGGGATGAGGATGAACACTGAAGCTTTCTTT. Protein sequence: CASSSLSSTGMRMNTEAFF. Combining the CDR3 with reference TRBV7-2 and TRBJ1-1 gives the whole variable domain GAGVSQSPSNKVTEKGKDVELRCDPISGHTALYWYRQSLGQGLEFLIYFQGNSAPDKSGLPSDRFSAERTGGSVSTLTIQRTQQEDSAVYLCASSSLSSTGMRMNTEAFFGQGTRLTVV.

The chain combines TRBV28 with TRBJ2-7, with 7 bases lining up with TRBD1. The CDR3 is 15 residues long. The J segment lost 2 bases and the V segment lost 6 bases, leaving 10 bases of the junction unmatched. Germline CDR1 MDHEN, CDR2 SYDVKM. Here the CDR3 reads CASSAMDRLTYEQYF. Here the CDR3 DNA reads TGTGCCAGCAGCGCTATGGACAGGTTGACCTACGAGCAGTACTTC.

The rearrangement joins TRBV3-1 (or the pseudogene TRBV3-2) to TRBJ1-1; D is undetermined. Germline V gene data show CDR1 as LGHDT and CDR2 as YNNKEL (reference sequence). The V gene lost 1 base and the J gene lost 11 bases, with 11 bases spanning the gap. This CDR3 has 12 residues. Here the CDR3 DNA reads TGTGCCAGCAGCCAAGGGGAGGGAGACGCTTTCTTT. Its protein product is CASSQGEGDAFF.

The chain employs TRBV20-1 and TRBJ1-1, with 10 bases aligning to TRBD1. The J segment lost 10 bases and the V segment lost 6 bases, leaving 5 bases of the junction unmatched. The CDR3 sequence is 11 residues long. Germline V gene data show CDR1 as DFQATT and CDR2 as SNEGSKA (reference sequence). CDR3 in amino acids: CSAGGDRGAFF. The CDR3 DNA sequence: TGCAGTGCGGGGGGGGACAGGGGAGCTTTCTTT.

The CDR3 DNA follows: TGTGCCAGCAGCCAAGGCGAAAACACAGGGTCGTCCGGGGAGCTGTTTTTT. It is translated as CASSQGENTGSSGELFF. This sequence joins TRBV4-2 and TRBJ2-2; the D gene is possibly TRBD1 (6 bases). This CDR3 is built from 17 residues. Germline V gene lookup returns CDR1 LGHNA and CDR2 YNFKEQ. Trimming took 1 base from V and 6 from J, leaving 18 bases between them.

CDR3 sequence reads: CASSLTGTGGETQYF. Here the CDR3 DNA reads TGTGCCAGCAGCTTAACGGGGACGGGAGGAGAGACCCAGTACTTC. The chain couples TRBV7-3 to TRBJ2-5, with TRBD2 matching over 7 bases. V was pared by 0 bases and J by 4 bases, with 5 bases of the junction left unmatched. This CDR3 region has 15 residues. Germline CDR1 SGHTA, CDR2 FQGTGA.

The chain links TRBV7-2 to TRBJ1-2; 8 bases agree with TRBD1. The CDR3 runs 13 residues. Trimming took 5 bases from V and 4 from J; bases not matched to a gene: 3. The germline V gene has CDR1 SGHTA and CDR2 FQGNSA. The CDR3 sequence: CASSQGAVYGYTF. The CDR3 DNA reads TGTGCCAGCAGCCAGGGGGCTGTCTATGGCTACACCTTC.

This clone was picked up one time. The CDR3, as DNA: TGCGCCAGCAGCCTGGACAGGGCTTCCTACGAGCAGTACTTC. As protein: CASSLDRASYEQYF. The chain has TRBV5-1 and TRBJ2-7; 8 bases agree with TRBD1. CDR1 SGHRS and CDR2 YFSETQ come from the germline V gene. The CDR3 has 14 residues. V lost 4 bases to trimming and J lost 1 base; unmatched junction nucleotides: 4.

The chain links TRBV2 to TRBJ1-6, with 7 positions matching TRBD1. Germline-derived CDR1 and CDR2 are SNHLY and FYNNEI. Trimming at V came to 4 bases and at J to 5 bases, leaving 8 bases not matched to a gene. This CDR3 contains 16 residues. The CDR3 is CASSARQTGNNSPLHF. The CDR3 DNA reads TGTGCCAGCAGTGCCCGACAGACAGGGAATAATTCACCCCTCCACTTT.

Only a few counts were recorded for this clone. The genes are TRBV6-5 and TRBJ1-2; 10 nucleotides agree with TRBD1. V shed 5 bases and J 9 bases; nucleotides not matched to a gene: 6. Germline V gene lookup returns CDR1 MNHEY and CDR2 SVGAGI. CDR3 size: 13 residues. The CDR3 loop reads CASSRDRGESYTF. Here the CDR3 DNA reads TGTGCCAGCAGTCGGGACAGGGGAGAGAGCTACACCTTC.